These 14 T cell receptor beta chains came from one sample sequenced in a study of identical twins. TCRdb itself ran the 5' RACE reads through MiXCR, one entry per CDR3 protein. Found here are some 500,000 distinct CDR3 sequences, approximately 15% of them singletons; the top ten hold 0.4% to 0.55%. This sample also belongs to another study, concerning yellow fever vaccine responses in identical twins.

Input material: CD4+ T cells sorted from blood. These TCRs come from a woman in her late teens or twenties in good health.

This chain joins TRBV7-9 and TRBJ2-5, with D possibly called TRBD1 or TRBD2 (5 bases each). With 6 bases removed from V and 5 bases from J, the gap between germline ends came to 19 bases. Germline lookup yields CDR1 SEHNR and CDR2 FQNEAQ (reference sequence). The CDR3 sequence is 15 residues long. CDR3 amino acids: CASSSLGTSRETQYF. CDR3 DNA: TGTGCCAGCAGTTCTTTGGGGACCTCCCGGGAGACCCAGTACTTC.

The V call is TRBV12-3 or TRBV12-4, the J call TRBJ2-1; D assignment may be TRBD1 or TRBD2 (5 bases each). This CDR3 comprises 16 residues. V was shortened by 6 bases and J by 0 bases, with 15 bases between the two germline ends. CDR3 residues: CASRNRGASSYNEQFF. CDR3 DNA: TGTGCCAGCAGAAATCGAGGGGCGAGCTCCTACAATGAGCAGTTCTTC.

The chain is built from TRBV29-1 and TRBJ2-7, with 7 positions matching TRBD2. The germline V gene encodes CDR1 SQVTM and CDR2 ANQGSEA. This CDR3 is built from 15 residues. The ends lost 8 bases at V and 2 bases at J; junction bases unmatched: 15. CDR3 sequence reads: CSTVPLGGNPYEQYF. In DNA, the CDR3 is TGCAGCACGGTACCCCTGGGGGGGAATCCCTACGAGCAGTACTTC.

The chain is built from TRBV29-1 and TRBJ2-7; D is possibly TRBD2 (5 bases). The CDR3 consists of 12 residues. V lost 7 bases and J lost 0, with 10 bases in between. CDR1 and CDR2 from the germline V gene are SQVTM and ANQGSEA. This CDR3 is CSGYAGSYEQYF. The CDR3 region has the DNA TGCAGCGGATACGCGGGCTCCTACGAGCAGTACTTC.

This clonotype turned up a few times. CDR3 nucleotide sequence: TGCAGCGTCCCGACATTGACGTATGGCTACACCTTC. Protein: CSVPTLTYGYTF. The rearrangement links TRBV29-1 to TRBJ1-2; D remains unclear. V was pared by 6 bases and J by 5 bases, with 13 bases between. The CDR3 spans 12 residues. Germline V gene sequence: CDR1 SQVTM, CDR2 ANQGSEA.

In its sample, this clonotype was seen a few times. This rearrangement joins TRBV21-1 to TRBJ1-1; TRBD1, the table's D call, was not compared with the DNA. TRBV21-1 is shown as a pseudogene. This CDR3 is 18 amino acids long. The CDR3 region has the DNA TGTGCCAGCAGCAAAGAAGCGTATTCAGGACAGAGGAACACTGAAGCTTTCTTT. It yields the protein CASSKEAYSGQRNTEAFF.

This clonotype was detected only a few times. This rearrangement joins TRBV3-1 to TRBJ1-2; a possible D gene is TRBD1 (6 bases). Per germline, CDR1 LGHDT and CDR2 YNNKEL (reference sequence). The CDR3 runs 16 residues. V was shortened by 4 bases and J by 8 bases, with 23 bases between the two germline ends. The CDR3 region is CASSPRETGIRAGYTF. The CDR3 region has the DNA TGTGCCAGCAGCCCGAGAGAAACAGGGATCCGGGCAGGCTACACCTTC.

This clonotype has just a few counts. This chain uses TRBV7-2 with TRBJ2-3; 10 bases are shared with TRBD2. This CDR3 comprises 16 residues. The germline V gene has CDR1 SGHTA and CDR2 FQGNSA. V trimming: 5 bases; J trimming: 1 base; junction bases outside the gene matches: 6. The CDR3 reads CASSPRLAGRTDTQYF. As DNA, the CDR3 is TGTGCCAGCAGCCCTAGACTAGCGGGCCGCACAGATACGCAGTATTTT.

The chain uses TRBV15 and TRBJ2-1, with no clear D. Germline V gene lookup returns CDR1 LNHNV and CDR2 YYDKDF (reference sequence). The V and J ends lost 4 bases and 6 bases respectively, with 10 bases between them. The CDR3 runs 13 residues. This CDR3 is CATSTTLFNEQFF. As DNA, the CDR3 is TGTGCCACCAGCACCACCCTCTTCAATGAGCAGTTCTTC. Variable domain in full (rest from reference TRBV15 and TRBJ2-1): DAMVIQNPRYQVTQFGKPVTLSCSQTLNHNVMYWYQQKSSQAPKLLFHYYDKDFNNEADTPDNFQSRRPNTSFCFLDIRSPGLGDTAMYLCATSTTLFNEQFFGPGTRLTVL.

This clonotype was counted a few times. The chain has TRBV12-3 or TRBV12-4 and TRBJ2-1; TRBD1 agrees at 7 bases. V shed 7 bases, J shed 4 bases, and the junction held 13 bases outside the gene matches. This CDR3 has 16 residues. CDR3 in DNA: TGTGCCAGCAATTCGATACAGGGGATGGGATACAATGAGCAGTTCTTC. This gives the protein CASNSIQGMGYNEQFF.

This clonotype appeared a few times. The chain links TRBV14 to TRBJ2-1; 10 nucleotides align to TRBD2. The CDR3 is 16 amino acids. V shed 5 bases and J 8 bases; nucleotides not matched to a gene: 12. CDR1 is SGHDN and CDR2 is FVKESK in the germline V gene. DNA for the CDR3: TGTGCCAGCAGCTACTTTAACAGCGGGAGGGCCCATGAGCAGTTCTTC. This codes for CASSYFNSGRAHEQFF.

This chain connects TRBV5-1 to TRBJ1-5; the match to TRBD1 covers 9 bases. This CDR3 contains 15 residues. Germline CDR1 is SGHRS and CDR2 is YFSETQ. J gave up 6 bases and V 0 bases, and 4 bases lay outside the gene matches. The CDR3 DNA is TGCGCCAGCAGCTTGGACGGGACAGGGATTCAGCCCCAGCATTTT. It translates to CASSLDGTGIQPQHF. The full variable domain, completed using reference TRBV5-1 and TRBJ1-5, is KAGVTQTPRYLIKTRGQQVTLSCSPISGHRSVSWYQQTPGQGLQFLFEYFSETQRNKGNFPGRFSGRQFSNSRSEMNVSTLELGDSALYLCASSLDGTGIQPQHFGDGTRLSIL.

The V call is TRBV11-3, the J call TRBJ2-1, with D maybe TRBD2 (6 bases). The CDR3 totals 13 residues. Trimming removed 5 bases at V and 8 bases at J, with 13 bases between. Germline assignment: CDR1 SGHNT and CDR2 YENEEA. The CDR3 DNA is TGTGCCAGCAGCAACCCCGGGGGATATGAGCAGTTCTTC. It is translated as CASSNPGGYEQFF.

This clonotype was observed many times. The chain uses TRBV29-1 and TRBJ2-1, with 11 bases aligning to TRBD2. The CDR3 is 15 residues long. V lost 6 bases to trimming and J lost 0 bases; unmatched junction nucleotides: 4. Per the germline V gene, CDR1 is SQVTM and CDR2 is ANQGSEA. CDR3 sequence: CSVGGTSGSYNEQFF. CDR3 coding DNA: TGCAGCGTGGGGGGGACTAGCGGCTCCTACAATGAGCAGTTCTTC.